This T cell receptor beta chain was sequenced during a study of blood T cell repertoires in COVID-19. In the study overall: Sites across the United States, Italy and Spain contributed samples from acute and convalescent COVID-19. PBMCs, B-cell-depleted T cells, or T cells provided the cDNA or gDNA that made up the material.

The CDR3 consists of 16 residues. V gave up 1 base and J gave up 6 bases, with 16 bases separating them. Germline V gene data show CDR1 as MNHNS and CDR2 as SASEGT. The sample holds one count of this clone. Followed over time, Seattle patients had been enrolled while infection was active. The authors' processing: Estimates of nucleated cell counts were drawn from the amplification of reference gene primers. The assay was immunoSEQ multiplex PCR, and TCRdb's table has in-frame clones only and misses some. V, J and clone size derive from that table, while D and trimming were established from the DNA sequence. The profile shows 200,000 to 250,000 clones, around 83% of them singletons.

Sequencing input: peripheral blood. This TCR came from a woman between 45 and 65 years old with COVID-19, enrolled during active disease. This chain uses TRBV6-1 with TRBJ1-3; D might be TRBD1 (6 bases). The CDR3 loop reads CASSEGTRGTPNTIYF. The DNA for the CDR3 is TGTGCCAGCAGTGAAGGGACCAGGGGAACCCCAAACACCATATATTTT.